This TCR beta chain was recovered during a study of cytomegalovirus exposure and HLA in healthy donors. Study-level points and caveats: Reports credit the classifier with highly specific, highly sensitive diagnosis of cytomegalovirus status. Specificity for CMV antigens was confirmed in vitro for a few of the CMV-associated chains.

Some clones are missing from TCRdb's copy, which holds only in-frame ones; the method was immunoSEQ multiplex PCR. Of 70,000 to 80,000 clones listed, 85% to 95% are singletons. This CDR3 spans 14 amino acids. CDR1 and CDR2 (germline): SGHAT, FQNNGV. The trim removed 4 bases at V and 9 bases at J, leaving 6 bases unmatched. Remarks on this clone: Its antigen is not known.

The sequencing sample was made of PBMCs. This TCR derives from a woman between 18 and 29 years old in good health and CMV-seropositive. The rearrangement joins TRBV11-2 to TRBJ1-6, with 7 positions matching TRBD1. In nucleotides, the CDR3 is TGTGCCAGCAGCTCCGGGACAGATTTTTCACCCCTCCACTTT. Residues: CASSSGTDFSPLHF.